Listed here are 10 T cell receptor beta chains from one sample, sequenced in a study of T cell repertoires in cytomegalovirus infection. TCRdb ran MiXCR on the reads and lists one entry per CDR3 protein. The data contain 900,000 to 950,000 distinct CDR3 sequences, approximately 32% of them seen just once; the ten biggest clones take up around 15%. No antigen has been identified for these receptors. Material: cultured CD8+ T cells from PBMCs, obtained from culture after CMV antigen stimulation. These TCRs come from a human donor in good health (CMV status not recorded). Some clones in this sample may be carry-over from other donors' samples.

The chain is built from TRBV28 and TRBJ1-1, with D perhaps matching TRBD1 (5 bases). From germline, CDR1 is MDHEN and CDR2 SYDVKM. The CDR3 is 14 residues long. The V and J ends lost 6 bases and 0 bases respectively, with 11 bases between them. The DNA for the CDR3 is TGTGCCAGCAGCCACTCAGGGTTGAACACTGAAGCTTTCTTT. It yields the protein CASSHSGLNTEAFF. Variable domain in full (rest from reference TRBV28 and TRBJ1-1): DVKVTQSSRYLVKRTGEKVFLECVQDMDHENMFWYRQDPGLGLRLIYFSYDVKMKEKGDIPEGYSVSREKKERFSLILESASTNQTSMYLCASSHSGLNTEAFFGQGTRLTVV.

The chain links TRBV20-1 to TRBJ1-6; 9 bases fit TRBD1. CDR3 length equals 17 residues. V gave up 3 bases and J gave up 4 bases; unmatched junction bases: 10. Germline-derived CDR1 and CDR2 are DFQATT and SNEGSKA (reference sequence). This CDR3 is CSASQAGDRAYNSPLHF. In nucleotides, the CDR3 is TGCAGTGCTAGTCAGGCCGGGGACAGGGCGTATAATTCACCCCTCCACTTT.

With regard to this clonotype: This could be a read error, since a much larger clone is one nucleotide away. The chain couples TRBV7-6 to TRBJ1-5, with 10 bases lining up with TRBD1. The J call may be in error: the DNA end matches TRBJ2-3 better. This CDR3 contains 14 residues. CDR1 is SGHVS, CDR2 FNYEAQ, per germline. The CDR3 DNA is TGTGCCAGCAGCACTGGGGGACAGGGGAAGCCCCAGTATTTT. Translated: CASSTGGQGKPQYF.

The chain couples TRBV7-9 to TRBJ2-1, with 7 positions matching TRBD1. CDR3 length: 15 amino acids. The J segment lost 6 bases and the V segment lost 1 base, leaving 6 bases of the junction unmatched. Germline assignment: CDR1 SEHNR and CDR2 FQNEAQ (reference sequence). This chain's CDR3 is CASSLGVTGINEQFF. The CDR3 DNA reads TGTGCCAGCAGCTTAGGTGTGACAGGGATCAATGAGCAGTTCTTC.

The chain combines TRBV4-1 with TRBJ2-6; 7 bases align to TRBD1. V lost 5 bases, J lost 0 bases, and 7 bases stayed unmatched. The CDR3 length is 17 residues. The V gene's germline CDR1 is MGHRA and CDR2 YSYEKL. The CDR3 region has the DNA TGCGCCAGCAGCAACCGGGACAGATCCTCTGGGGCCAACGTCCTGACTTTC. Its protein product is CASSNRDRSSGANVLTF.

V gene TRBV27 combines with J gene TRBJ1-5, with D possibly being TRBD1 (5 bases). CDR3 length: 16 residues. Germline values: CDR1 MNHEY, CDR2 SMNVEV (reference sequence). V was shortened by 3 bases and J by 1 base, with 13 bases between the two germline ends. The CDR3 bases are TGTGCCAGCAGTTTGGGCTGGGACGGAAGCAATCAGCCCCAGCATTTT. Its protein product is CASSLGWDGSNQPQHF.

This chain connects TRBV27 to TRBJ2-3; a possible D gene is TRBD2 (6 bases). CDR1 and CDR2 (germline): MNHEY, SMNVEV (reference sequence). Trimming stripped 5 bases from V and 5 bases from J, with 20 bases between. The CDR3 is 16 residues long. CDR3 region: CASSVNEDYPKDTQYF. CDR3 nucleotides: TGTGCCAGCAGTGTAAACGAGGACTACCCTAAAGATACGCAGTATTTT.

This chain uses TRBV7-9 with TRBJ2-5; 7 bases fit TRBD1. This CDR3 comprises 16 residues. Germline CDR1 is SEHNR and CDR2 is FQNEAQ (reference sequence). The trim removed 3 bases at V and 6 bases at J, leaving 13 bases unmatched. This chain's CDR3 is CASSLGSRQGRKTQYF. CDR3 bases: TGTGCCAGCAGCTTGGGGTCTAGACAGGGCAGAAAGACCCAGTACTTC.

The chain joins TRBV24-1 to TRBJ2-1; D is undetermined. The CDR3 contains 15 residues. Per germline, CDR1 KGHDR and CDR2 SFDVKD. Trimming stripped 3 bases from V and 2 bases from J, with 10 bases between. The CDR3 spells CATSDPLYAYNEQFF. For the CDR3, the DNA is TGTGCCACCAGTGATCCACTTTACGCCTACAATGAGCAGTTCTTC.

This clonotype has more than one count but fewer than ten. The V call is TRBV10-3, the J call TRBJ2-3; 8 nucleotides match TRBD2. V was clipped by 0 bases and J by 2 bases; unmatched bases: 7. The germline V gene encodes CDR1 ENHRY and CDR2 SYGVKD. The CDR3 extends over 17 amino acids. As DNA, the CDR3 is TGTGCCATCAGTGAGTCGTCAGCGGGGGACTCCACAGATACGCAGTATTTT. It codes for CAISESSAGDSTDTQYF.